The T cell receptor beta chain described here comes from a study of blood T cells in healthy people across ages (dated by TCRdb to 2013 to 2016). Background on the whole study: In model experiments, template switching captured roughly one uniquely barcoded TCR beta cDNA molecule for every two T cells. Age-related changes in TCR beta repertoire diversity were measured in the study by deep sequencing normalized with unique cDNA molecular identifiers. Two additional independent replicas of 1 million unique cDNA reads from the same blood draw were analyzed for two donors (one aged 18 to 29 and one aged 80 or older). To avoid experimental bias, donors of different ages were randomly spread across the sequencing lanes. The donors were split into four age groups: young (average about 15 years), middle-aged (around 37), aged (more than 55) and long-lived (approximately 80). Summary of the overall study and its limitations: Estimates of total diversity from one million sequenced T cells were regarded as lower bounds and underestimates. Compared with the aged group, the long-lived group had more naive CD4+ T cells, fewer expanded clones and increased TCR diversity, a pattern suggesting age selection. The CMV infection status of donors was not known, potentially confounding age-related changes in expanded clonotypes. A strong correlation was found between observed TCR beta diversity and the percentage of naive T cells measured by flow cytometry. As age increased, observed TCR beta diversity per million T cells dropped in a roughly linear way, and a significant reduction was already evident by age 40. Because profiling used bulk unsorted PBMCs, naive and antigen-experienced compartments could not be compared conclusively.

Donors were under 40 systemically healthy Caucasian individuals from Russia aged roughly 6 to 100 years. Each donor gave approximately 9.4 milliliters of peripheral blood, drawn into EDTA-treated Vacutainer tubes. Ficoll-Paque density-gradient centrifugation was used to isolate PBMCs, with at least 6.5 million per sample. Trizol reagent was used to extract total RNA from the PBMCs, yielding at least 5.5 micrograms per sample. Naive CD45RAhigh/CD27high T cell percentages were measured by flow cytometry on a PBMC aliquot from every donor. Preparation of the library involved 5' RACE. Sequencing took place on an Illumina HiSeq 2500. A second PCR of roughly 6 to 11 cycles was run with a J-beta primer mix and a sample-barcoded 5' primer. A unique molecular identifier was introduced onto each TCR beta cDNA molecule by a template-switch 5' adaptor carrying 12 random nucleotides. Each sample yielded at least 3 million CDR3-containing paired-end reads. First-strand cDNA was synthesized from all RNA with the Mint cDNA synthesis kit, primed by a TRBC-specific oligonucleotide. After uracil-DNA glycosylase treatment, a first 18-cycle PCR used universal primers M1SS and BC2_uni_R on all cDNA. The authors' pipeline ran thus. For normalization, 1 million high-quality reads were randomly selected from each sample, with every read carrying a distinct molecular identifier. Reads sharing molecular identifiers were discarded rather than binned into consensus sequences. CDR3 identification, clonotype clustering and error correction used MiTCR with a Q25 quality threshold and the strictest error-elimination algorithm. Lower-bound total TCR beta diversity was estimated with a nonparametric unseen species model using Euler transformation. The public reads were run again by TCRdb, first through fastp at Q25 and then through MiXCR, and only productive beta chains were kept. CDR3 protein sequences are deduplicated, and each keeps its most common genes and DNA. TCRdb's processing, not the authors' own work, is the source of the V and J calls. The sample table lists roughly 1,800,000 distinct CDR3 sequences, about 50% of them with a count of one. In total, the top ten clones hold roughly 2.1% of the sample.

Regarding this clonotype: Its antigen is still unknown. No much larger clone is present one base from it, and per-base qualities are unavailable.

The CDR3 covers 16 residues, taking in both the cysteine and the phenylalanine. CDR3 DNA is the only sequence kept; it has 48 bases, read in frame from the first base. At the junction V is shortened by 6 bases and J by 3 bases, with 20 bases in between. The germline V gene (reference sequence) provides CDR1 SEHNR and CDR2 FQNEAQ. The origin of this receptor is a middle-aged woman in good health. Input material: blood. The rearranged segments are TRBV7-9 and TRBJ1-1; possibly the D gene is TRBD1, per 5 matching bases. The nucleotide sequence reads as follows: TGTGCCAGCAGTTTCCAGGGTTTTTGGGAGGACACTGAAGCTTTCTTT. Its coded protein is CASSFQGFWEDTEAFF.